The source of this T cell receptor (beta chain) is a study of radiotherapy plus CTLA-4 blockade in lung cancer. General study results and limits: In blood, tumor-derived TCR clones expanded after radiotherapy plus ipilimumab.

Concerning this clone itself: Its antigen is unidentified.

J lost 5 bases, V lost 5 bases, and 8 bases had no gene match. This CDR3 is built from 16 residues. Germline CDR1 MNHEY, CDR2 SMNVEV (reference sequence). Clones were sequenced by immunoSEQ multiplex PCR, and TCRdb holds only the in-frame ones, with some missing. Among tens of thousands of clones listed, roughly three quarters were seen once. The chain is built from TRBV27 and TRBJ2-5, with 13 nucleotides matching TRBD2. Sequencing used peripheral blood, obtained from a patient treated with radiotherapy plus ipilimumab. The sequence came from a human donor with non-small cell lung cancer that progressed on radiotherapy plus ipilimumab. The DNA for the CDR3 is TGTGCCAGCAGTCCTACTAGCGGGGGGGCCCTGGAGACCCAGTACTTC. As protein: CASSPTSGGALETQYF.